Each of the 10 T cell receptor beta chains below was sequenced from the same sample in a study of blood T cell repertoires in COVID-19. The data were produced by immunoSEQ multiplex PCR, yet TCRdb's version contains in-frame clones alone and is incomplete. The repertoire holds over 250,000 clones, with around 87% as singletons. The sample consisted of PBMCs or T cells enriched from blood (not recorded which). The receptors were sampled from a woman aged 25 to 39 who had recovered from COVID-19.

The chain couples TRBV28 to TRBJ1-5, with a tentative D call TRBD1 (5 bases). Between the trimmed V and J ends, which lost 3 bases and 5 bases, there was a span of 11 bases. Germline values: CDR1 MDHEN, CDR2 SYDVKM. The CDR3 sequence is 14 residues long. CDR3 nucleotides: TGTGCCAGCAGTTTTGACAGTGCCTATCAGCCCCAGCATTTT. Amino acid sequence: CASSFDSAYQPQHF.

The chain links TRBV28 to TRBJ2-7, with TRBD1 matching over 9 bases. V shed 4 bases, J shed 2 bases, and the junction held 9 bases outside the gene matches. This CDR3 is built from 16 residues. Germline lookup yields CDR1 MDHEN and CDR2 SYDVKM. CDR3 sequence reads: CASSSTGGVLTYEQYF. CDR3 nucleotides: TGTGCCAGCAGTTCAACAGGGGGCGTTCTCACCTACGAGCAGTACTTC.

This rearrangement joins TRBV7-8 to TRBJ1-5; D gene unclear. Germline-derived CDR1 and CDR2 are SGHVS and FQNEAQ. The CDR3 extends over 16 amino acids. V lost 4 bases and J lost 3, with 16 bases in between. The CDR3 DNA follows: TGTGCCAGCAGCTATAGGCCGCCCGGGAACAATCAGCCCCAGCATTTT. Protein sequence: CASSYRPPGNNQPQHF. Full variable domain (remainder filled in from reference TRBV7-8 and TRBJ1-5): GAGVSQSPRYKVAKRGQDVALRCDPISGHVSLFWYQQALGQGPEFLTYFQNEAQLDKSGLPSDRFFAERPEGSVSTLKIQRTQQEDSAVYLCASSYRPPGNNQPQHFGDGTRLSIL.

This clone was counted between two and nine times. V gene TRBV3-1 (or the pseudogene TRBV3-2) combines with J gene TRBJ1-1; D not resolved. V was trimmed by 4 bases and J by 1 base, leaving 13 bases between them. The CDR3 runs 15 residues. Germline assignment: CDR1 LGHDT and CDR2 YNNKEL (reference sequence). The CDR3 protein is CASSPHGEGNTEAFF. The CDR3 DNA sequence: TGTGCCAGCAGCCCCCACGGGGAGGGGAACACTGAAGCTTTCTTT.

V and J are TRBV3-1 (or the pseudogene TRBV3-2) and TRBJ2-5, with D perhaps matching TRBD2 (5 bases). V shed 4 bases and J shed 5 bases, with 11 bases lying between them. The CDR3 is 13 residues long. Germline values: CDR1 LGHDT, CDR2 YNNKEL (reference sequence). The CDR3 here is CASSPGGLETQYF. DNA for the CDR3: TGTGCCAGCAGCCCCGGAGGCCTGGAGACCCAGTACTTC.

The rearrangement uses TRBV19 and TRBJ2-3, with D possibly matching TRBD1 (6 bases). This CDR3 has 14 amino acids. V was cut by 4 bases and J by 8 bases, with 16 bases left in between. Germline V gene data show CDR1 as LNHDA and CDR2 as SQIVND (reference sequence). The CDR3, as DNA: TGTGCCAGTAGTACTGAGACAGGCCCACGTACGCAGTATTTT. Protein product: CASSTETGPRTQYF.

V is TRBV23-1 and J is TRBJ1-5; 7 nucleotides agree with TRBD1. TRBV23-1 is assigned to the ORF class and has an uncertain function. This CDR3 has 13 amino acids. V was pared by 0 bases and J by 9 bases, with 2 bases of the junction left unmatched. The CDR3 coding sequence is TGCGCCAGCAGTCAATCGAGGGGGCTGCCCCAGCATTTT. It encodes CASSQSRGLPQHF.

V usage is TRBV1 and J usage is TRBJ2-7; TRBD2 is the table's D call, not checked against the DNA. TRBV1 is a documented pseudogene. This CDR3 contains 18 residues. The CDR3 loop is CTSSQDWTSGGINYEQYF. The CDR3 coding sequence is TGCACCAGCAGCCAAGATTGGACTAGCGGGGGGATTAACTACGAGCAGTACTTC.

This clone has more than one count but fewer than ten. The genes are TRBV5-6 and TRBJ1-1; 10 bases align to TRBD1. The CDR3 covers 14 residues. The V gene end was trimmed by 4 bases and the J gene end by 5 bases; junction bases not matched to a gene: 5. Germline loops: CDR1 SGHDT, CDR2 YYEEEE. CDR3 sequence: CASSGDRGFTEAFF. CDR3 DNA sequence: TGTGCCAGCAGCGGGGACAGGGGTTTTACTGAAGCTTTCTTT. The whole variable domain, filled in from reference TRBV5-6 and TRBJ1-1, reads DAGVTQSPTHLIKTRGQQVTLRCSPKSGHDTVSWYQQALGQGPQFIFQYYEEEERQRGNFPDRFSGHQFPNYSSELNVNALLLGDSALYLCASSGDRGFTEAFFGQGTRLTVV.

CDR3: CASSFNRGDTEAFF. CDR3 coding DNA: TGTGCCAGCAGCTTTAACAGGGGCGACACTGAAGCTTTCTTT. The rearrangement links TRBV5-4 to TRBJ1-1; 7 bases are shared with TRBD1. V dropped 2 bases and J dropped 3; count of bases not matched to a gene: 4. The CDR3 runs to 14 residues. Germline V gene lookup returns CDR1 SGHNT and CDR2 YYREEE (reference sequence).